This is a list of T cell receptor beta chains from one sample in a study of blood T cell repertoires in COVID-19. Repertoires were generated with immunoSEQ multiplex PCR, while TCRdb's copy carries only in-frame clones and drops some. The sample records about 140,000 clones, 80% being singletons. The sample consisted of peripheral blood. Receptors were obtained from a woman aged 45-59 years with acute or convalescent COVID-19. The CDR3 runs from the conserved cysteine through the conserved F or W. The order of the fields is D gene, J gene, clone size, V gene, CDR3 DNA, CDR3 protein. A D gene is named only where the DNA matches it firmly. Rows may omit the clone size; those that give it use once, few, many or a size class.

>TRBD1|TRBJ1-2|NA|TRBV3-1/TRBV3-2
TGTGCCAGCAGCCAAAACCCGGGACAGGGGGCCGGCACCTTC
CASSQNPGQGAGTF
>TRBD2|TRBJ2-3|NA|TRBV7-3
TGTGCCAGCAGCGGGGGGGACCACACAGATACGCAGTATTTT
CASSGGDHTDTQYF
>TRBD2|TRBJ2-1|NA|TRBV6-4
TGTGCCAGCAGTGTTGATAGCGGGGGGCACAATGAGCAGTTCTTC
CASSVDSGGHNEQFF
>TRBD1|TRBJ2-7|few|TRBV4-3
TGCGCCAGCAGCCAAGAAAGGGGGCGGTACGAGCAGTACTTC
CASSQERGRYEQYF
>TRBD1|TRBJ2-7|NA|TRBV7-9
TGTGCCAGCAGCTTATTTCCGGGGACAGGGACTCCGGGCGAGCAGTACTTC
CASSLFPGTGTPGEQYF
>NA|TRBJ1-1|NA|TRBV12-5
TGTGCTAGTGGTTTGGCCCGAGGGACTGAAGCTTTCTTT
CASGLARGTEAFF
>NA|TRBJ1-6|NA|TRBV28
TGTGCCTCCGGGCAGGGTGATTCACCCCTCCACTTT
CASGQGDSPLHF
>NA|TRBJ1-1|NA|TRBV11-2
TGTGCCAGCAGCTTAGGGGCAGGATTGAACACTGAAGCTTTCTTT
CASSLGAGLNTEAFF
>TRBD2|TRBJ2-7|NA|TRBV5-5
TGTGCCAGCAGCTTGGCTGCTAGCGGTGCCTTCTCCTACGAGCAGTACTTC
CASSLAASGAFSYEQYF
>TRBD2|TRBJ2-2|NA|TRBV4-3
TGCGCCAGCAGCCGACGAGCGGCGGGGGGTTGGACCGGGGAGCTGTTTTTT
CASSRRAAGGWTGELFF
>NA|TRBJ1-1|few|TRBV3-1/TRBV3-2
TGTGCCAGCAGCGCCCTGACAGGGAACACTGAAGCTTTCTTT
CASSALTGNTEAFF
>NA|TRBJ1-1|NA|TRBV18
TGTGCCAGCTCACCGGGGGGAACCACTGAAGCTTTCTTT
CASSPGGTTEAFF
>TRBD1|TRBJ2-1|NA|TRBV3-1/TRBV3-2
TGTGCCAGCAGCGGACGTGACAGGGGGGGGTACTACAATGAGCAGTTCTTC
CASSGRDRGGYYNEQFF
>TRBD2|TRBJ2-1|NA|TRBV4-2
TGTGCCAGCAGCCAAGCTGAGACTAGCGGGGGAGTGATCTACAATGAGCAGTTCTTC
CASSQAETSGGVIYNEQFF
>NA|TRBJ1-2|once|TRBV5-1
TGCGCCAGCAGCTTGGAACAGCCCTATGGCTACACCTTC
CASSLEQPYGYTF